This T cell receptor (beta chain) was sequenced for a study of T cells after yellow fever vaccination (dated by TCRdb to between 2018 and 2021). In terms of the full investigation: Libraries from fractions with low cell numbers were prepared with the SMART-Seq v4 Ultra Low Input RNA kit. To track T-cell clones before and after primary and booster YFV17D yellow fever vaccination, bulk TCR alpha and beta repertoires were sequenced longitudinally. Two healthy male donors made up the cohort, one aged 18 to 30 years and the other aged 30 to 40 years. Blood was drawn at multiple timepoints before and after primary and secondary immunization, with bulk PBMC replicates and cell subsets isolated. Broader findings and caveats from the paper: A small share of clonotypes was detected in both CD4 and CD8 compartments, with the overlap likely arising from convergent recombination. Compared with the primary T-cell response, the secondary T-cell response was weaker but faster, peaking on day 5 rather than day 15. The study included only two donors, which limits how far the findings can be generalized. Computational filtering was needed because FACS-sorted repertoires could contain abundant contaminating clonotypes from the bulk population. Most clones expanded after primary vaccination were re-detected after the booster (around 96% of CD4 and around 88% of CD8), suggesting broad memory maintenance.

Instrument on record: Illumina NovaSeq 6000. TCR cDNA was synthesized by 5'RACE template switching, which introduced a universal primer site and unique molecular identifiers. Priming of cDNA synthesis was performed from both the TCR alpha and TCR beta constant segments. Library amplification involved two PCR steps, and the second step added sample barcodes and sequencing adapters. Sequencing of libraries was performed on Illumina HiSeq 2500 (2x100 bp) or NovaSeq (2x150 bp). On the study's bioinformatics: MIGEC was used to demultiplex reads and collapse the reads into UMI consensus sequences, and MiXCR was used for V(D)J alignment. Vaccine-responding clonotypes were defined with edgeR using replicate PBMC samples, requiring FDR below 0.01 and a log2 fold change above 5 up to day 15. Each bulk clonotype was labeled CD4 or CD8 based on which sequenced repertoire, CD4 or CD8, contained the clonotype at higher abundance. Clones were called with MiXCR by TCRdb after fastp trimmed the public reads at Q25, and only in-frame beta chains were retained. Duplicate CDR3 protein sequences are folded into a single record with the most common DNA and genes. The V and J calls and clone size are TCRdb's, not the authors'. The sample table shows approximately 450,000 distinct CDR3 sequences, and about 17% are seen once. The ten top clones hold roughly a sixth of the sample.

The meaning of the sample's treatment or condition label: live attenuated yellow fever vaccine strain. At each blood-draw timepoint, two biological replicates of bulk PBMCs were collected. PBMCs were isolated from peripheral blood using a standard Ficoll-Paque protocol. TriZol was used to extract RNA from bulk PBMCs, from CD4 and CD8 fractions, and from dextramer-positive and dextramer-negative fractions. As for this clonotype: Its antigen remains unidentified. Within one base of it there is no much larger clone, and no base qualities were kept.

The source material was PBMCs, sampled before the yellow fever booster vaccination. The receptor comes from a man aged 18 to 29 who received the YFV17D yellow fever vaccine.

The nucleotides are TGCGCCAGCAGCTTGGATGGGCTCCGGGCTAATGAAAAACTGTTTTTT. It is translated as CASSLDGLRANEKLFF. The chain is encoded by TRBV5-1 joined to TRBJ1-4; the D gene is unclear. V lost 0 bases and J lost 3 bases; the stretch between them is 12 bases long. CDR1 and CDR2, looked up from the germline V gene, are SGHRS and YFSETQ. The cysteine opens and the phenylalanine closes a CDR3 of 16 amino acids. CDR3 DNA only is kept here, 48 bases in frame from base 1.